These 32 T cell receptor beta chains were all obtained from the same sample, sequenced in a study of T-cell memory formation after mild COVID-19. TCRdb processed the 5' RACE reads anew with MiXCR; each CDR3 protein has one entry. The sample consists of more than 250,000 distinct CDR3 sequences, 18% of them appearing once. The sample taken for sequencing was PBMCs or a T cell subset sorted from them (not recorded which). The receptors were gathered from a man younger than 35 who had mild COVID-19 (a few samples of this study predate the infection). Cell type and time point are not known.

This clonotype was seen a few times. This chain links TRBV7-2 with TRBJ2-3; 7 bases are shared with TRBD2. CDR3 length: 16 amino acids. The V gene's germline CDR1 is SGHTA and CDR2 FQGNSA. After removal of 0 bases from V and 2 bases from J, the junction contained 5 bases not matched to a gene. The CDR3 sequence: CASSLARGDVTDTQYF. DNA for the CDR3: TGTGCCAGCAGCTTAGCACGGGGGGATGTCACAGATACGCAGTATTTT.

This clonotype came up a few times. This chain joins TRBV7-9 and TRBJ1-5; D remains ambiguous. The V gene lost 5 bases and the J gene lost 3 bases, with 11 bases spanning the gap. CDR3 size: 14 residues. The germline gives CDR1 SEHNR, CDR2 FQNEAQ (reference sequence). As DNA, the CDR3 is TGTGCCAGCAGCCTCGGACTGTACAATCAGCCCCAGCATTTT. Translating it yields CASSLGLYNQPQHF.

This clonotype was seen at least ten times. This chain joins TRBV6-5 and TRBJ2-5, with 8 positions matching TRBD2. CDR1 MNHEY and CDR2 SVGAGI come from the germline V gene. V lost 6 bases, J lost 1 base, and 7 bases stayed unmatched. This CDR3 is built from 15 residues. In DNA, the CDR3 is TGTGCCAGCAGATTGTCCGGGACTAGCCAAGAGACCCAGTACTTC. Translating gives CASRLSGTSQETQYF.

V gene TRBV19 combines with J gene TRBJ2-1; D is uncertain. The CDR3 spans 11 residues. V lost 3 bases, J lost 10 bases, and 7 bases lay in between. Germline V gene data show CDR1 as LNHDA and CDR2 as SQIVND (reference sequence). Written as DNA, the CDR3 is TGTGCCAGTAGTATTTCTTGGGAGCAGTTCTTC. Translation: CASSISWEQFF.

This clonotype was observed a handful of times. This chain links TRBV9 with TRBJ1-6; 9 nucleotides line up with TRBD1. Germline V CDR1 and CDR2: SGDLS, YYNGEE. The trim removed 0 bases at V and 7 bases at J, leaving 5 bases unmatched. The CDR3 length is 16 residues. CDR3 sequence (DNA): TGTGCCAGCAGCGTAGAGGCCGGGACAGGGAATTCACCCCTCCACTTT. It yields the protein CASSVEAGTGNSPLHF.

The V call is TRBV7-9, the J call TRBJ2-1, with TRBD2 as a possible D gene (6 bases). From germline, CDR1 is SEHNR and CDR2 FQNEAQ (reference sequence). Trimming removed 2 bases at V and 5 bases at J, with 10 bases between. The CDR3 extends over 14 amino acids. The CDR3 sequence: CASSLMLADNEQFF. The CDR3 DNA sequence: TGTGCCAGCAGCTTAATGTTAGCGGACAATGAGCAGTTCTTC.

This clonotype was recorded many times. The chain recombines TRBV4-3 with TRBJ1-2; tentatively, D is TRBD1 (5 bases). The CDR3 sequence is 14 residues long. Germline V lookup: CDR1 LGHNA, CDR2 YSLEER. V gave up 0 bases and J gave up 7 bases, with 12 bases separating them. The CDR3 loop reads CASSQDTGAGGYTF. The DNA of the CDR3 is TGCGCCAGCAGCCAAGATACCGGGGCTGGTGGCTACACCTTC.

This clonotype was seen only a few times. CDR3 coding DNA: TGCAGCGTTGTGGGGGGTAAGGATGGCTACACCTTC. Amino acids: CSVVGGKDGYTF. J is TRBJ1-2 and V is TRBV29-1, with a possible D match to TRBD1 (5 bases). Germline-derived CDR1 and CDR2 are SQVTM and ANQGSEA. The CDR3 sequence is 12 residues long. The ends were cut back, 4 bases at V and 6 bases at J, with 12 bases in the middle.

V and J are TRBV4-2 and TRBJ2-1; 8 bases are a match to TRBD2. There are 16 residues in the CDR3. Germline V lookup: CDR1 LGHNA, CDR2 YNFKEQ. The V and J ends lost 0 bases and 4 bases, in that order; junction bases with no gene match: 5. CDR3 coding DNA: TGTGCCAGCAGCCAAGACGGGGGGGGCCCTTACAATGAGCAGTTCTTC. Translated: CASSQDGGGPYNEQFF.

The rearrangement uses TRBV4-1 and TRBJ2-1; D is possibly TRBD1 or TRBD2 (6 bases each). Trimming removed 1 base from V and 4 bases from J, with 14 bases in between. CDR1 MGHRA and CDR2 YSYEKL come from the germline V gene. This CDR3 has 16 amino acids. The CDR3 protein is CASSQGRGTTYNEQFF. The CDR3 DNA reads as TGCGCCAGCAGCCAAGGTCGGGGGACAACATACAATGAGCAGTTCTTC.

This clonotype came up a few times. The chain carries TRBV6-6 and TRBJ2-2; D is perhaps TRBD1 (5 bases). V shed 6 bases and J shed 5 bases, with 10 bases lying between them. The CDR3 is 13 amino acids. The germline V gene encodes CDR1 MNHNY and CDR2 SVGAGI (reference sequence). The CDR3 bases are TGTGCCAGCAGACTTCAGGGTACCGGGGAGCTGTTTTTT. Encoded protein: CASRLQGTGELFF.

J is TRBJ2-7 and V is TRBV20-1, with 7 bases identical to TRBD2. With V trimmed by 3 bases and J by 3 bases, 5 bases remained unmatched. There are 13 residues in the CDR3. Germline lookup yields CDR1 DFQATT and CDR2 SNEGSKA (reference sequence). In DNA form, the CDR3 reads TGCAGTGCTAGGGCTAGCGGAATCTACGAGCAGTACTTC. Protein sequence: CSARASGIYEQYF.

This clonotype was found many times. This chain connects TRBV5-1 to TRBJ2-7, with TRBD1 identical over 10 bases. Germline-derived CDR1 and CDR2 are SGHRS and YFSETQ. This CDR3 comprises 14 residues. The V and J ends lost 4 bases and 8 bases, in that order; junction bases with no gene match: 9. CDR3 region: CASSPGTGVAQQYF. Written as DNA, the CDR3 is TGCGCCAGCAGCCCCGGGACAGGGGTTGCGCAGCAGTACTTC.

The chain combines TRBV27 with TRBJ2-5; TRBD1 matches 7 bases. The CDR3 is made up of 16 amino acids. The germline CDR1 and CDR2 sequences are MNHEY and SMNVEV (reference sequence). The junction had 11 bases not matched to a gene; V was cut back by 5 bases and J by 2 bases. The CDR3 DNA reads as TGTGCCAGCAGTCGACAAACCGGGACAGTACAAGAGACCCAGTACTTC. Encoded protein: CASSRQTGTVQETQYF.

The CDR3 region is CASSPRGKAVKFNQPQHF. CDR3 sequence (DNA): TGCGCCAGCAGTCCCCGTGGAAAAGCGGTTAAGTTCAATCAGCCCCAGCATTTT. The V gene is TRBV23-1, the J gene TRBJ1-5; D is unclear. TRBV23-1 is recorded as an ORF, its role being uncertain. The CDR3 spans 18 residues. Trimming cost V 4 bases and J 3 bases, with 22 bases left between them.

This clonotype turned up a few times. The V call is TRBV5-1, the J call TRBJ1-1, with D possibly TRBD1 on 5 matching bases. The V gene's germline CDR1 is SGHRS and CDR2 YFSETQ. The germline V and J ends were trimmed by 3 bases and 4 bases, with 13 bases remaining between them. The length of the CDR3 is 14 residues. The CDR3 DNA follows: TGCGCCAGCAGCTCGGCCAATGGGGGCACTGAAGCTTTCTTT. Protein product: CASSSANGGTEAFF. Using reference TRBV5-1 and TRBJ1-1 for the parts outside the CDR3, the full variable domain is KAGVTQTPRYLIKTRGQQVTLSCSPISGHRSVSWYQQTPGQGLQFLFEYFSETQRNKGNFPGRFSGRQFSNSRSEMNVSTLELGDSALYLCASSSANGGTEAFFGQGTRLTVV.

This clonotype was observed a few times. CDR3 protein: CASSYYRLSPYNEQFF. For the CDR3, the DNA is TGTGCCAGCAGTTACTATAGGCTAAGCCCCTACAATGAGCAGTTCTTC. The rearrangement joins TRBV6-2 or TRBV6-3 to TRBJ2-1; no clear D gene. The CDR3 consists of 16 residues. Per the germline V gene, CDR1 is MNHEY and CDR2 is SVGEGT. V was trimmed by 1 base and J by 2 bases, leaving 12 bases between them.

The chain links TRBV7-3 to TRBJ2-2; D unclear. There are 17 residues in the CDR3. V lost 5 bases, J lost 1 base, and 17 bases lay in between. Per germline, CDR1 SGHTA and CDR2 FQGTGA. CDR3 in amino acids: CASSPSYSLGNTGELFF. The CDR3 region has the DNA TGTGCCAGCAGCCCGAGTTACTCTTTGGGGAACACCGGGGAGCTGTTTTTT.

A few counts support this clonotype. The chain has TRBV5-1 and TRBJ2-1; D remains ambiguous. The CDR3 runs 14 residues. The ends were cut back, 5 bases at V and 4 bases at J, with 13 bases in the middle. Germline CDR1 reads SGHRS; CDR2 reads YFSETQ. The chain's CDR3 is CASSLENSYNEQFF. CDR3 DNA sequence: TGCGCCAGCAGTTTAGAAAACAGTTACAATGAGCAGTTCTTC.

This clonotype occurred a few times. Likely a read error: the CDR3 ends without its conserved phenylalanine or tryptophan. Because the CDR3's place on the DNA is in doubt, the DNA is left out and the CDR3 is given as listed by TCRdb. The genes are TRBV2 and TRBJ2-7; the table's D call, TRBD2, was not checked against the DNA. The CDR3 totals 12 residues, both ends included. From germline, CDR1 is SNHLY and CDR2 FYNNEI. CDR3 region: CASSGGLAGRLI.

The chain carries TRBV6-1 and TRBJ2-7; 9 nucleotides align to TRBD1. CDR1 MNHNS and CDR2 SASEGT come from the germline V gene. The CDR3 consists of 14 residues. The V gene end was trimmed by 6 bases and the J gene end by 5 bases; junction bases not matched to a gene: 8. CDR3 in DNA: TGTGCCAGCAGGGGACAGGGAGTGAGCGACGAGCAGTACTTC. Its translation is CASRGQGVSDEQYF.

This clonotype was detected a few times. J is TRBJ1-1 and V is TRBV10-2; D gene ambiguous. Trimming left V 3 bases short and J 4 bases short, with 12 bases between. Germline-derived CDR1 and CDR2 are WSHSY and SAAADI. CDR3 length: 14 amino acids. The CDR3 protein is CASSEQPRVTEAFF. As DNA, the CDR3 is TGCGCCAGCAGTGAACAGCCGCGGGTCACTGAAGCTTTCTTT.

The gene calls are TRBV16 and TRBJ2-7; no clear D gene. The germline V gene encodes CDR1 KGHSY and CDR2 FQNENV. The CDR3 loop spans 13 amino acids. Trimming removed 1 base from V and 0 bases from J, with 4 bases in between. The CDR3 loop is CASSQFHSYEQYV. The CDR3 DNA follows: TGTGCCAGCAGCCAATTTCACTCCTACGAGCAGTACGTC.

CDR3 residues: CASSFAGNYGYTF. For the CDR3, the DNA is TGTGCCAGCAGCTTTGCGGGGAACTATGGCTACACCTTC. The rearrangement uses TRBV7-2 and TRBJ1-2; D remains ambiguous. In germline, CDR1 is SGHTA, CDR2 FQGNSA. Trimming left V 3 bases short and J 2 bases short, with 7 bases between. The CDR3 has 13 residues.

Here the CDR3 reads CASSLTSGGATEQFF. The CDR3 nucleotides read TGTGCCAGCAGCCTAACTAGCGGGGGGGCCACTGAGCAGTTCTTC. The V call is TRBV7-2, the J call TRBJ2-1; TRBD2 matches 13 bases. CDR1 SGHTA and CDR2 FQGNSA come from the germline V gene. V dropped 5 bases and J dropped 9; count of bases not matched to a gene: 7. The CDR3 spans 15 residues.

The rearrangement joins TRBV27 to TRBJ1-1; D unresolved. The CDR3 has 14 amino acids. Trimming stripped 2 bases from V and 4 bases from J, with 11 bases between. Germline CDR1 and CDR2: MNHEY and SMNVEV (reference sequence). The CDR3 reads CASSLGKVATEAFF. The CDR3 nucleotides are TGTGCCAGCAGTTTAGGGAAGGTGGCCACTGAAGCTTTCTTT.

J is TRBJ2-3 and V is TRBV10-3; D ambiguous. The CDR3 covers 12 residues. Trimming removed 4 bases at V and 7 bases at J, with 9 bases between. Per the germline V gene, CDR1 is ENHRY and CDR2 is SYGVKD. CDR3 coding DNA: TGTGCCATCAGTGCCCGGTCGAATACGCAGTATTTT. It encodes CAISARSNTQYF.

This clonotype showed up just a few times. The CDR3 nucleotides read TGTGCCAGCAGCCGTAATGACAACCTATTTGATACGCAGTATTTT. This gives the protein CASSRNDNLFDTQYF. The chain carries TRBV7-2 and TRBJ2-3; no reliable D call. Germline V gene data show CDR1 as SGHTA and CDR2 as FQGNSA. This CDR3 has 15 amino acids. V was cut by 5 bases and J by 6 bases, with 18 bases left in between. Filled out from reference TRBV7-2 and TRBJ2-3, the complete variable domain reads GAGVSQSPSNKVTEKGKDVELRCDPISGHTALYWYRQSLGQGLEFLIYFQGNSAPDKSGLPSDRFSAERTGGSVSTLTIQRTQQEDSAVYLCASSRNDNLFDTQYFGPGTRLTVL.

This clonotype appeared a few times. The chain employs TRBV20-1 and TRBJ2-3; 8 nucleotides line up with TRBD1. CDR1 DFQATT and CDR2 SNEGSKA come from the germline V gene (reference sequence). CDR3 length equals 14 residues. V lost 3 bases, J lost 6 bases, and 8 bases stayed unmatched. The CDR3 bases are TGCAGTGCTAGGGGAGGACAGGGCAGCGATACGCAGTATTTT. Its protein is CSARGGQGSDTQYF.

This chain connects TRBV7-9 to TRBJ2-5; no clear D. The CDR3 extends over 14 amino acids. V was clipped by 0 bases and J by 2 bases, with 7 bases between them. Germline V gene sequence: CDR1 SEHNR, CDR2 FQNEAQ (reference sequence). The CDR3 protein is CASSLAPSQETQYF. CDR3 DNA sequence: TGTGCCAGCAGCTTAGCTCCCTCGCAAGAGACCCAGTACTTC.

The gene calls are TRBV7-9 and TRBJ1-2, with D possibly being TRBD1 (5 bases). The CDR3 is 13 amino acids. Per germline, CDR1 SEHNR and CDR2 FQNEAQ (reference sequence). The V gene lost 5 bases and the J gene lost 5 bases, with 12 bases spanning the gap. CDR3 in amino acids: CASSEDSIYGYTF. Written as DNA, the CDR3 is TGTGCCAGCAGCGAAGACAGTATTTATGGCTACACCTTC.

This clonotype was observed many times. The chain has TRBV7-9 and TRBJ2-3; TRBD1 agrees at 9 bases. Germline V gene lookup returns CDR1 SEHNR and CDR2 FQNEAQ (reference sequence). The CDR3 sequence is 15 residues long. The V and J ends lost 5 bases and 7 bases, in that order; junction bases with no gene match: 10. The CDR3 nucleotides are TGTGCCAGCAGCACGTGGGGGACAGGGACCAATACGCAGTATTTT. This translates into CASSTWGTGTNTQYF.